The clone carrying this T cell receptor beta chain showed up just a few times. Its specificity is not known. The junction does not match germline at one end; this may be a read error. These data are taken from a study of cytomegalovirus exposure and HLA in healthy donors. The study, taken as a whole, reports: When analyzed later, a missense DCLRE1C variant was found to be linked to TCR beta V- and J-gene trimming. A few V segments could not be told apart, such as TRBV6-2 and TRBV6-3, and were left out. A later analysis by the authors found several of the most significant clusters apparently linked to common viral pathogens. Certain sequence variants were highly shared and formed a cluster, and this cluster was likely a sequencing artifact.

The CDR3 has 13 amino acids. Germline V gene sequence: CDR1 SEHNR, CDR2 FQNEAQ (reference sequence). The primer mix had 60 Vbeta and 13 Jbeta primers. Measured with immunoSEQ multiplex PCR; TCRdb has only the in-frame clones, and not every one. The sample has approximately 160,000 clones, over 60% seen once. Input material: PBMCs. The sequence was collected from a woman aged 25 to 39 in good health and CMV-seronegative. V and J are TRBV7-9 and TRBJ1-2, with D possibly TRBD1 on 5 matching bases. The CDR3 sequence: CASGHTDPYGYPF. The DNA for the CDR3 is TGTGCCAGCGGACACACGGACCCCTATGGCTACCCCTTC.